The 29 T cell receptor beta chains reported below all come from one sample, sequenced in a study of CD8+ T cells in alopecia areata. cDNA prepared by RNA extraction and subsequent reverse transcription served as the template for sequencing. Sequencing used immunoSEQ multiplex PCR; TCRdb keeps in-frame clones, though not all of them. The sample lists 150,000 or so clones; 40% to 50% were seen once. The sample comprised CD4+ T cells sorted from blood. The receptors were sampled from a human donor with alopecia areata.

J is TRBJ1-5 and V is TRBV6-1; D gene unclear. The V end was cut by 3 bases, the J end by 5 bases, with 8 bases between. CDR3 size: 13 residues. The germline V gene has CDR1 MNHNS and CDR2 SASEGT. CDR3 sequence reads: CASSERRYQPQHF. Here the CDR3 DNA reads TGTGCCAGCAGTGAGAGGCGTTATCAGCCCCAGCATTTT.

V gene TRBV6-1 combines with J gene TRBJ1-1; perhaps TRBD1 as D (5 bases). V was cut by 6 bases and J by 1 base, with 9 bases left in between. The V gene's germline CDR1 is MNHNS and CDR2 SASEGT. CDR3 length: 13 amino acids. The CDR3, as DNA: TGTGCCAGCAGCGCAACAGGGAACACTGAAGCTTTCTTT. Translation: CASSATGNTEAFF.

The rearrangement uses TRBV5-1 and TRBJ2-1; 10 nucleotides match TRBD1. The CDR3 contains 13 residues. V lost 5 bases to trimming and J lost 4 bases; unmatched junction nucleotides: 0. Germline V gives CDR1 SGHRS, CDR2 YFSETQ. The CDR3 coding sequence is TGCGCCAGCAGGGGACAGGGGTACAATGAGCAGTTCTTC. Amino acid sequence: CASRGQGYNEQFF.

This clone was seen only a few times. The rearrangement joins TRBV18 to TRBJ2-5, with 8 positions matching TRBD2. The J segment lost 2 bases and the V segment lost 6 bases, leaving 2 bases of the junction unmatched. The germline gives CDR1 KGHSH, CDR2 LQKENI. This CDR3 spans 13 amino acids. CDR3 nucleotides: TGTGCCAGCTCTAAGCGGGAGCAAGAGACCCAGTACTTC. Protein: CASSKREQETQYF.

The chain employs TRBV29-1 and TRBJ1-1; 7 bases match TRBD1. The CDR3 spans 11 residues. J was trimmed by 5 bases and V by 7 bases; bases with no gene match: 4. Per germline, CDR1 SQVTM and CDR2 ANQGSEA. The CDR3 DNA sequence: TGCAGCGCACACAGGGGTACTGAAGCTTTCTTT. It codes for CSAHRGTEAFF.

The rearrangement joins TRBV28 to TRBJ1-2; D is uncertain. The CDR3 covers 10 residues. In germline, CDR1 is MDHEN, CDR2 SYDVKM. V lost 10 bases to trimming and J lost 5 bases, with 8 bases between them. CDR3 amino acids: CATYYYGYTF. CDR3 coding DNA: TGTGCCACCTACTATTATGGCTACACCTTC.

The chain carries TRBV11-2 and TRBJ2-5; D unresolved. The CDR3 loop spans 12 amino acids. The ends were cut back, 6 bases at V and 4 bases at J, with 9 bases in the middle. The germline V gene encodes CDR1 SGHAT and CDR2 FQNNGV. CDR3 sequence: CASSLTRETQYF. CDR3 nucleotide sequence: TGTGCCAGCAGTCTCACACGAGAGACCCAGTACTTC.

The genes are TRBV5-4 and TRBJ2-3; 15 bases are shared with TRBD2. V dropped 4 bases and J dropped 3; count of bases not matched to a gene: 3. Germline CDR1 is SGHNT and CDR2 is YYREEE (reference sequence). This CDR3 comprises 16 residues. In DNA, the CDR3 is TGTGCCAGCAGCCCCGGACTAGCGGGAGGGACAGATACGCAGTATTTT. As protein: CASSPGLAGGTDTQYF.

The table lists this clone with a few counts. This specimen includes other DNA sequences encoding the same CDR3. V is TRBV18 and J is TRBJ1-1; D remains ambiguous. The CDR3 runs to 12 residues. Germline V gene lookup returns CDR1 KGHSH and CDR2 LQKENI. V was pared by 6 bases and J by 1 base, with 6 bases between. This CDR3 is CASSPGNTEAFF. The CDR3 region has the DNA TGTGCCAGCTCCCCGGGGAACACTGAAGCTTTCTTT. The full variable domain, completed using reference TRBV18 and TRBJ1-1, is NAGVMQNPRHLVRRRGQEARLRCSPMKGHSHVYWYRQLPEEGLKFMVYLQKENIIDESGMPKERFSAEFPKEGPSILRIQQVVRGDSAAYFCASSPGNTEAFFGQGTRLTVV.

Comments on this clone: An end of the junction differs from the germline gene, which may be a read error. CDR3 DNA sequence: TGCAGCGCTGAACAGGGGGCTGGTGGAGATACGCAGTATTTT. Its translation is CSAEQGAGGDTQYF. The chain uses TRBV29-1 and TRBJ2-3, with 9 bases identical to TRBD1. The CDR3 is made up of 14 amino acids. Germline V gene data show CDR1 as SQVTM and CDR2 as ANQGSEA.

This chain joins TRBV29-1 and TRBJ2-3; TRBD2 matches 11 bases. Per germline, CDR1 SQVTM and CDR2 ANQGSEA. The CDR3 spans 15 residues. With V trimmed by 3 bases and J by 6 bases, 8 bases remained unmatched. The CDR3 DNA reads as TGCAGCGTTGAGATAGCGGGAGGGCCAAGGGATACGCAGTATTTT. This encodes CSVEIAGGPRDTQYF.

This clone was detected only a few times. The gene calls are TRBV29-1 and TRBJ1-1; no reliable D call. Trimming took off 4 bases at V and 0 bases at J, with 3 bases between the two ends. Looked up from germline, CDR1 is SQVTM and CDR2 is ANQGSEA. The CDR3 loop spans 11 amino acids. As DNA, the CDR3 is TGCAGCGTTGTGATGAACACTGAAGCTTTCTTT. The encoded protein is CSVVMNTEAFF.

This chain joins TRBV29-1 and TRBJ1-1; D is unclear. Germline CDR1 and CDR2: SQVTM and ANQGSEA. This CDR3 comprises 12 residues. V was clipped by 6 bases and J by 5 bases, with 13 bases between them. The CDR3 spells CSVDEVWTEAFF. The CDR3 coding sequence is TGCAGCGTCGACGAGGTTTGGACTGAAGCTTTCTTT.

This clone came up a few times. The chain recombines TRBV27 with TRBJ1-1; D not certain. V was shortened by 6 bases and J by 0 bases, with 8 bases between the two germline ends. Germline lookup yields CDR1 MNHEY and CDR2 SMNVEV (reference sequence). This CDR3 region has 13 residues. DNA of the CDR3: TGTGCCAGCAGCCTCGTGATGAACACTGAAGCTTTCTTT. It specifies CASSLVMNTEAFF.

The chain joins TRBV29-1 to TRBJ1-2; D is uncertain. This CDR3 comprises 11 residues. Per germline, CDR1 SQVTM and CDR2 ANQGSEA. V shed 6 bases and J shed 5 bases, with 10 bases lying between them. CDR3 bases: TGCAGCGTCCATGGGCAGTATGGCTACACCTTC. As protein: CSVHGQYGYTF.

The chain recombines TRBV2 with TRBJ1-5; 7 positions agree with TRBD1. CDR1 SNHLY and CDR2 FYNNEI come from the germline V gene. The CDR3 totals 14 residues. The V gene end was trimmed by 9 bases and the J gene end by 4 bases; junction bases not matched to a gene: 9. The CDR3 coding sequence is TGTGCCAGGACCTTCTTGACAGGGAATCAGCCCCAGCATTTT. Translating gives CARTFLTGNQPQHF.

This clone was recorded a few times. J is TRBJ2-3 and V is TRBV4-1; possible D gene TRBD1, 6 bases. Trimming shortened V by 3 bases and J by 4 bases, and 14 bases separated the two germline ends. The CDR3 sequence is 15 residues long. The germline V gene encodes CDR1 MGHRA and CDR2 YSYEKL. This CDR3 reads CASSHRLQGADTQYF. For the CDR3, the DNA is TGCGCCAGCAGCCACCGATTACAGGGAGCAGATACGCAGTATTTT.

The gene calls are TRBV5-6 and TRBJ2-1, with no clear D. The V gene's germline CDR1 is SGHDT and CDR2 YYEEEE. Trimming cost V 2 bases and J 4 bases, with 4 bases left between them. The length of the CDR3 is 12 residues. In nucleotides, the CDR3 is TGTGCCAGCAGCTTACCGTACAATGAGCAGTTCTTC. This translates into CASSLPYNEQFF.

The chain carries TRBV7-3 and TRBJ2-1; TRBD2 agrees at 10 bases. This CDR3 comprises 16 residues. V was pared by 1 base and J by 6 bases, with 6 bases of the junction left unmatched. Germline values: CDR1 SGHTA, CDR2 FQGTGA. CDR3 residues: CASSLSWLAGVNEQFF. CDR3 coding DNA: TGTGCCAGCAGCTTAAGCTGGCTAGCGGGAGTCAATGAGCAGTTCTTC.

The chain links TRBV9 to TRBJ2-1; D call uncertain. The CDR3 has 15 amino acids. Trimming shortened V by 3 bases and J by 1 base, and 11 bases separated the two germline ends. From germline, CDR1 is SGDLS and CDR2 YYNGEE. The CDR3 sequence: CASSDPLGSYNEQFF. The CDR3 DNA sequence: TGTGCCAGCAGCGATCCCCTTGGGTCCTACAATGAGCAGTTCTTC. Based on the CDR3 plus reference TRBV9 and TRBJ2-1, the full variable domain is DSGVTQTPKHLITATGQRVTLRCSPRSGDLSVYWYQQSLDQGLQFLIQYYNGEERAKGNILERFSAQQFPDLHSELNLSSLELGDSALYFCASSDPLGSYNEQFFGPGTRLTVL.

V and J are TRBV9 and TRBJ1-3, with D uncertain. The germline V gene encodes CDR1 SGDLS and CDR2 YYNGEE. The ends were cut back, 2 bases at V and 1 base at J, with 7 bases in the middle. This CDR3 spans 14 amino acids. The CDR3 bases are TGTGCCAGCAGCGTTCTCGATTCTGGAAACACCATATATTTT. It specifies CASSVLDSGNTIYF.

This chain joins TRBV5-6 and TRBJ2-7; D not certain. Germline values: CDR1 SGHDT, CDR2 YYEEEE. This CDR3 contains 14 residues. The V gene lost 8 bases and the J gene lost 3 bases, with 18 bases spanning the gap. This CDR3 is CASRPRWLGYEQYF. The CDR3 bases are TGTGCCAGTCGACCACGTTGGTTAGGCTACGAGCAGTACTTC. Drawing the rest from reference TRBV5-6 and TRBJ2-7, the complete variable domain is DAGVTQSPTHLIKTRGQQVTLRCSPKSGHDTVSWYQQALGQGPQFIFQYYEEEERQRGNFPDRFSGHQFPNYSSELNVNALLLGDSALYLCASRPRWLGYEQYFGPGTRLTVT.

CDR3 DNA: TGCGCCAGCAGAATGACGGGAGAGACCCAGTACTTC. Its protein product is CASRMTGETQYF. This rearrangement joins TRBV5-1 to TRBJ2-5; D is uncertain. The CDR3 is 12 amino acids. The germline CDR1 and CDR2 sequences are SGHRS and YFSETQ. V lost 5 bases and J lost 4, with 9 bases in between.

This rearrangement joins TRBV15 to TRBJ1-1, with D possibly TRBD1 on 6 matching bases. Trimming left V 5 bases short and J 5 bases short, with 12 bases between. Germline CDR1 and CDR2: LNHNV and YYDKDF (reference sequence). CDR3 length equals 13 residues. The CDR3 coding sequence is TGTGCCACCAGCTACAGGGCTCGGACTGAAGCTTTCTTT. Translation: CATSYRARTEAFF.

In the case of this clone: Other nucleotide sequences from this sample produce the same CDR3. The V call is TRBV30, the J call TRBJ1-4, with D unclear. CDR3 length equals 11 residues. Germline CDR1 is GTSNPN and CDR2 is SVGIG (reference sequence). V gave up 0 bases and J gave up 7 bases, with 3 bases separating them. This chain's CDR3 is CAWSVPEKLFF. The CDR3 DNA is TGTGCCTGGAGTGTACCTGAAAAACTGTTTTTT.

This chain joins TRBV5-1 and TRBJ2-3; no firm D call. V lost 3 bases, J lost 8 bases, and 10 bases lay in between. Germline loops: CDR1 SGHRS, CDR2 YFSETQ. The CDR3 has 12 residues. The chain's CDR3 is CASSWLVGTQYF. The CDR3 DNA is TGCGCCAGCAGCTGGCTGGTTGGTACGCAGTATTTT.

This clone has more than one count but fewer than ten. Other DNA sequences within the sample encode an identical CDR3. The genes are TRBV7-9 and TRBJ1-4; D is uncertain. Per germline, CDR1 SEHNR and CDR2 FQNEAQ (reference sequence). With 5 bases removed from V and 0 bases from J, the gap between germline ends came to 7 bases. The CDR3 has 14 residues. Written as DNA, the CDR3 is TGTGCCAGCAGCCCGGGGACAACTAATGAAAAACTGTTTTTT. It specifies CASSPGTTNEKLFF.

The CDR3 DNA reads as TGTGCCAGCAGCCGCGGTCCAATCGACTACGAGCAGTACTTC. This gives the protein CASSRGPIDYEQYF. The chain employs TRBV7-9 and TRBJ2-7; no clear D. Trimming removed 5 bases at V and 3 bases at J, with 14 bases between. This CDR3 contains 14 residues. Germline values: CDR1 SEHNR, CDR2 FQNEAQ (reference sequence).

This clone has only a few counts. CDR3 nucleotides: TGCAGCGTTGAGAAGGACAGGGGGTACGAGCAGTACTTC. This codes for CSVEKDRGYEQYF. The chain joins TRBV29-1 to TRBJ2-7, with 10 bases aligning to TRBD1. Germline lookup yields CDR1 SQVTM and CDR2 ANQGSEA. V trimming: 3 bases; J trimming: 4 bases; junction bases outside the gene matches: 3. The CDR3 consists of 13 residues.